Listed below are T cell receptor beta chains from one sample, sequenced in a study of shared clonotypes between healthy human individuals. TCRdb keeps only in-frame clones here, not all; method: immunoSEQ multiplex PCR. The sample includes about 490,000 clones, 60% to 85% seen only once; the top ten take 10% to 15%. The sequenced material came from PBMCs. The source of these receptors is a woman aged 40 to 50 in good health. Some clones in this sample may be carry-over from other donors' samples. CDR3s include the opening cysteine and the closing phenylalanine or tryptophan. A D gene is named only where the DNA matches it firmly. Size values are once, few and many counts, or a class for expanded clones, and some rows have none.

v_gene: TRBV27; j_gene: TRBJ1-2; abundance: few; d_gene: TRBD1; CDR3nt: TGTGCCAGCAGACCTCAAACAGGGGGCGACTATGGCTACACCTTC; CDR3aa: CASRPQTGGDYGYTF
v_gene: TRBV5-1; j_gene: TRBJ2-2; abundance: NA; d_gene: NA; CDR3nt: TGCGCCAGCACCATGACCGGGGAGCTGTTTTTT; CDR3aa: CASTMTGELFF
v_gene: TRBV5-1; j_gene: TRBJ2-3; abundance: once; d_gene: TRBD2; CDR3nt: TGCGCCAGCAGCTCGGAGGGAACTAGCGGAAGCACAGATACGCAGTATTTT; CDR3aa: CASSSEGTSGSTDTQYF
v_gene: TRBV4-1; j_gene: TRBJ2-7; abundance: NA; d_gene: TRBD2; CDR3nt: TGCGCCAGCAGCAAAGGGACTAGCGGGAATTACGAGCAGTACTTC; CDR3aa: CASSKGTSGNYEQYF
v_gene: TRBV10-1; j_gene: TRBJ2-3; abundance: few; d_gene: TRBD2; CDR3nt: TGCGCCAGCAGTGAAGCGGGAGGGCCTAGCACAGATACGCAGTATTTT; CDR3aa: CASSEAGGPSTDTQYF
v_gene: TRBV30; j_gene: TRBJ1-5; abundance: few; d_gene: NA; CDR3nt: TGTGCCTGGAGCCGTTATATTGGGGAAAGGGGTCAGCCCCAGCATTTT; CDR3aa: CAWSRYIGERGQPQHF
v_gene: TRBV6-6; j_gene: TRBJ2-7; abundance: NA; d_gene: NA; CDR3nt: TGTGCCAGCAGCCAGGGACACCCAGGCCCCTACGAGCAGTACTTC; CDR3aa: CASSQGHPGPYEQYF
v_gene: TRBV11-2; j_gene: TRBJ2-3; abundance: NA; d_gene: TRBD2; CDR3nt: TGTGCCAGCAGCTTAGGCGGGACTAGCGGAACAGATACGCAGTATTTT; CDR3aa: CASSLGGTSGTDTQYF
v_gene: TRBV9; j_gene: TRBJ2-7; abundance: NA; d_gene: TRBD2; CDR3nt: TGTGCCAGCAGCCTAGGGACTAGCGGGACCTACGAGCAGTACTTC; CDR3aa: CASSLGTSGTYEQYF
v_gene: TRBV6-6; j_gene: TRBJ2-7; abundance: NA; d_gene: TRBD1; CDR3nt: TGTGCCAGCAGCCACAGGGGGGGACAGGGGAACGAGCAGTACTTC; CDR3aa: CASSHRGGQGNEQYF
v_gene: TRBV7-9; j_gene: TRBJ2-5; abundance: NA; d_gene: NA; CDR3nt: TGTGCCAGCAGCCCCATCGGTGAACCGAGAGAGACCCAGTACTTC; CDR3aa: CASSPIGEPRETQYF
v_gene: TRBV7-6; j_gene: TRBJ1-2; abundance: NA; d_gene: NA; CDR3nt: TGTGCCAGCAGCTTAGCCGCCAGTTATGGCTACACCTTC; CDR3aa: CASSLAASYGYTF
v_gene: TRBV6-5; j_gene: TRBJ1-1; abundance: NA; d_gene: NA; CDR3nt: TGTGCCAGCAGTTACTATGGGCCCGACACTGAAGCTTTCTTT; CDR3aa: CASSYYGPDTEAFF
v_gene: TRBV7-9; j_gene: TRBJ2-5; abundance: NA; d_gene: NA; CDR3nt: TGTGCCAGCAGCCCAGGCGGGAAGCAAGAGACCCAGTACTTC; CDR3aa: CASSPGGKQETQYF
v_gene: TRBV4-2; j_gene: TRBJ2-7; abundance: NA; d_gene: TRBD2; CDR3nt: TGTGCCAGCAGCCATGCCTTGACTAGCGGGAGTGGGGAGCAGTACTTC; CDR3aa: CASSHALTSGSGEQYF
v_gene: TRBV13; j_gene: TRBJ2-2; abundance: NA; d_gene: NA; CDR3nt: TGTGCCAGCAGCTTAGGACCAGGGAACACCGGGGAGCTGTTTTTT; CDR3aa: CASSLGPGNTGELFF
v_gene: TRBV7-8; j_gene: TRBJ1-2; abundance: NA; d_gene: TRBD1; CDR3nt: TGTGCCAGCAGCCGGATAACGGGACAGGGGACTCGGAACTATGGCTACACCTTC; CDR3aa: CASSRITGQGTRNYGYTF
v_gene: TRBV29-1; j_gene: TRBJ2-1; abundance: NA; d_gene: NA; CDR3nt: TGCAGCGTTACCCAGGATCGGAATGAGCAGTTCTTC; CDR3aa: CSVTQDRNEQFF
v_gene: TRBV7-3; j_gene: TRBJ2-3; abundance: NA; d_gene: NA; CDR3nt: TGTGCCAGCACCCAACTTGGGACTGACTCAGATACGCAGTATTTT; CDR3aa: CASTQLGTDSDTQYF
v_gene: TRBV5-1; j_gene: TRBJ2-3; abundance: many; d_gene: NA; CDR3nt: TGCGCCAGCAGCTTGGACAGGAGGTATACGCAGTATTTT; CDR3aa: CASSLDRRYTQYF
v_gene: TRBV9; j_gene: TRBJ2-2; abundance: NA; d_gene: NA; CDR3nt: TGTGCCAGCAGCGTAGCAGGGTTCGACACCGGGGAGCTGTTTTTT; CDR3aa: CASSVAGFDTGELFF
v_gene: TRBV11-2; j_gene: TRBJ2-5; abundance: NA; d_gene: NA; CDR3nt: TGTGCCAGCAGCCAGGGGGGACAAGGTCAAGAGACCCAGTACTTC; CDR3aa: CASSQGGQGQETQYF
v_gene: TRBV28; j_gene: TRBJ2-7; abundance: NA; d_gene: NA; CDR3nt: TGTGCCAGCAGTTCCCCCCCGCCGAACTACGAGCAGTACTTC; CDR3aa: CASSSPPPNYEQYF
v_gene: TRBV28; j_gene: TRBJ2-2; abundance: NA; d_gene: NA; CDR3nt: TGTGCCAGCAGTCCCCCTTCCACCGGGGAGCTGTTTTTT; CDR3aa: CASSPPSTGELFF
v_gene: TRBV28; j_gene: TRBJ2-5; abundance: NA; d_gene: TRBD2; CDR3nt: TGTGCCAGCAGTTCCCCAACCCCTAGCGGAGGAGAGACCCAGTACTTC; CDR3aa: CASSSPTPSGGETQYF
v_gene: TRBV19; j_gene: TRBJ1-2; abundance: NA; d_gene: NA; CDR3nt: TGTGCCAGTAGGACCCTCGGGGGAGTTGGAAACTATGGCTACACCTTC; CDR3aa: CASRTLGGVGNYGYTF
v_gene: TRBV7-2; j_gene: TRBJ2-3; abundance: few; d_gene: TRBD2; CDR3nt: TGTGCCAGCGGCCTAGCGGGGGGGGTAGATACGCAGTATTTT; CDR3aa: CASGLAGGVDTQYF
v_gene: TRBV11-2; j_gene: TRBJ2-5; abundance: NA; d_gene: NA; CDR3nt: TGTGCCAGCAGCTTAAGTTCCGCAGGGCAGGAGACCCAGTACTTC; CDR3aa: CASSLSSAGQETQYF
v_gene: TRBV7-3; j_gene: TRBJ2-1; abundance: NA; d_gene: TRBD2; CDR3nt: TGTGCCAGCAGACTTAAACCGACCGGGACTAGCTGGTCCTACAATGAGCAGTTCTTC; CDR3aa: CASRLKPTGTSWSYNEQFF
v_gene: TRBV27; j_gene: TRBJ2-5; abundance: NA; d_gene: NA; CDR3nt: TGTGCCAGCAGTTTGGTAGAGACCCAGTACTTC; CDR3aa: CASSLVETQYF
v_gene: TRBV7-3; j_gene: TRBJ1-2; abundance: NA; d_gene: TRBD1; CDR3nt: TGTGCCAGCAGCACTAGCTGGGACAGAAAGACCTTC; CDR3aa: CASSTSWDRKTF
v_gene: TRBV27; j_gene: TRBJ1-2; abundance: NA; d_gene: NA; CDR3nt: TGTGCCAGCAGGGCCCGCGGAGGAAACTATGGCTACACCTTC; CDR3aa: CASRARGGNYGYTF
v_gene: TRBV7-2; j_gene: TRBJ2-7; abundance: NA; d_gene: TRBD1; CDR3nt: TGTGCCAGCAGCCGTACCGGGACAGGGCTTCCCTACGAGCAGTACTTC; CDR3aa: CASSRTGTGLPYEQYF
v_gene: TRBV19; j_gene: TRBJ2-1; abundance: NA; d_gene: NA; CDR3nt: TGTGCCAGTAGTATTGGCCAGCTTGAGCAGTTCTTC; CDR3aa: CASSIGQLEQFF
v_gene: TRBV6-5; j_gene: TRBJ1-1; abundance: NA; d_gene: NA; CDR3nt: TGTGCCAGCAGTTACTCTAGGATTCTAAGTGAAGCTTTCTTT; CDR3aa: CASSYSRILSEAFF
v_gene: TRBV20-1; j_gene: TRBJ1-2; abundance: NA; d_gene: TRBD1; CDR3nt: TGCAGTGCTGGGACAGGGAATCCAAGCTTC; CDR3aa: CSAGTGNPSF